Each of the 17 T cell receptor beta chains below was sequenced from the same sample in a study of regulatory T cells in long-lasting Graves disease. The authors built TCR beta libraries using iRepertoire HTBI primers and Arm-PCR of CDR3 regions. MiXCR, run by TCRdb on the multiplex PCR reads, gives a single entry per CDR3 protein. The repertoire holds a few hundred thousand distinct CDR3 sequences, with about 20% as singletons. Time point in this sample: persistent/refractory GD, antithyroid drugs over 5 years with positive TRAb. Extracted PBMC RNA gave rise to the TCR library. Sequenced here: peripheral blood mononuclear cells (PBMCs), sampled when the disease was refractory, from a patient treated with antithyroid drugs. The receptors derive from a female donor with Graves disease.

The rearrangement joins TRBV29-1 to TRBJ1-2; D is unclear. Trimming took 4 bases from V and 3 from J, leaving 12 bases between them. Germline V gene data show CDR1 as SQVTM and CDR2 as ANQGSEA. This CDR3 is 13 amino acids long. CDR3: CSVAFSRDYGYTF. In DNA, the CDR3 is TGCAGCGTTGCCTTCTCTAGGGACTATGGCTACACCTTC. The entire variable domain, with the rest obtained from reference TRBV29-1 and TRBJ1-2, is as follows: SAVISQKPSRDICQRGTSLTIQCQVDSQVTMMFWYRQQPGQSLTLIATANQGSEATYESGFVIDKFPISRPNLTFSTLTVSNMSPEDSSIYLCSVAFSRDYGYTFGSGTRLTVV.

This clonotype was seen more than once but under ten times. The J gene is TRBJ2-5, the V gene TRBV6-5, with TRBD2 identical over 12 bases. This CDR3 is built from 18 residues. Germline V gene data show CDR1 as MNHEY and CDR2 as SVGAGI. V gave up 4 bases and J gave up 4 bases; unmatched junction bases: 13. CDR3 loop: CASSSTKTSGRPPETQYF. The CDR3 DNA is TGTGCCAGCAGTTCGACCAAGACTAGCGGGAGACCGCCAGAGACCCAGTACTTC.

The chain combines TRBV6-1 with TRBJ1-5; 8 bases match TRBD1. V shed 6 bases, J shed 4 bases, and the junction held 8 bases outside the gene matches. The germline V gene encodes CDR1 MNHNS and CDR2 SASEGT. This CDR3 has 15 amino acids. DNA of the CDR3: TGTGCCAGCAGGGACCAGGGGGCCGGGAATCAGCCCCAGCATTTT. This translates into CASRDQGAGNQPQHF.

This clonotype occurred many times. V is TRBV29-1 and J is TRBJ2-7; TRBD2 matches 11 bases. The ends lost 1 base at V and 0 bases at J; junction bases unmatched: 11. The CDR3 is 18 amino acids. CDR1 and CDR2 from the germline V gene are SQVTM and ANQGSEA. The CDR3: CSVEVWASGRLSSYEQYF. CDR3 DNA: TGCAGCGTTGAAGTCTGGGCTAGCGGGAGGTTGAGCTCCTACGAGCAGTACTTC.

This clonotype showed up just a few times. The V gene is TRBV6-2 or TRBV6-3, the J gene TRBJ2-4, with 7 bases fitting TRBD2. Trimming took 4 bases from V and 6 from J; bases not matched to a gene: 9. The CDR3 is 15 residues long. Germline assignment: CDR1 MNHEY and CDR2 SVGEGT. CDR3 loop: CASSSPGRAGNIQYF. The CDR3 coding sequence is TGTGCCAGCAGTTCCCCAGGGAGGGCCGGAAACATTCAGTACTTC.

This clonotype was recorded a few times. The V and J genes are TRBV7-8 and TRBJ2-2, with 7 bases fitting TRBD2. CDR3 length equals 14 residues. Trimming took 4 bases from V and 7 from J; bases not matched to a gene: 6. The germline V gene has CDR1 SGHVS and CDR2 FQNEAQ. The CDR3 DNA is TGTGCCAGCAGCTGGGCTGGGGGGGGCGGGGAGCTGTTTTTT. It translates to CASSWAGGGGELFF.

The table lists this clonotype with a count of one. The V call is TRBV12-3 or TRBV12-4, the J call TRBJ2-3; D is uncertain. Trimming removed 0 bases at V and 1 base at J, with 5 bases between. CDR3 length: 14 residues. CDR3 nucleotide sequence: TGTGCCAGCAGTTTAGCTCCGCGCACAGATACGCAGTATTTT. It encodes CASSLAPRTDTQYF.

The chain carries TRBV12-3 or TRBV12-4 and TRBJ1-2; D might be TRBD1 (6 bases). The length of the CDR3 is 11 residues. Trimming removed 4 bases from V and 12 bases from J, with 12 bases in between. The CDR3 protein is CASSSTGFHTF. CDR3 DNA sequence: TGTGCCAGCAGTTCAACAGGGTTTCACACCTTC.

In its sample, this clonotype was seen many times. The CDR3 DNA follows: TGTGCCAGCAGTTACCAAGGAGTCCAGGGGGGACAGTACTTC. The encoded protein is CASSYQGVQGGQYF. This chain joins TRBV6-5 and TRBJ2-7; D possibly corresponds to TRBD1 (7 bases). Trimming cost V 2 bases and J 10 bases, with 18 bases left between them. The CDR3 has 14 amino acids. Germline loops: CDR1 MNHEY, CDR2 SVGAGI.

This clonotype has a count of ten or more. This rearrangement joins TRBV28 to TRBJ2-7, with D hard to call. V gave up 4 bases and J gave up 0 bases, with 7 bases separating them. Per germline, CDR1 MDHEN and CDR2 SYDVKM. CDR3 length equals 13 residues. CDR3 residues: CASSWTGSYEQYF. DNA of the CDR3: TGTGCCAGCAGTTGGACGGGCTCCTACGAGCAGTACTTC.

The chain combines TRBV6-1 with TRBJ2-7; 9 bases are a match to TRBD1. The CDR3 is made up of 15 amino acids. V shed 3 bases, J shed 4 bases, and the junction held 7 bases outside the gene matches. Looked up from germline, CDR1 is MNHNS and CDR2 is SASEGT. The CDR3 DNA sequence: TGTGCCAGCAGTGACGACCGACAGGGGGTTTACGAGCAGTACTTC. Translation: CASSDDRQGVYEQYF.

This clonotype has just a few counts. This chain links TRBV20-1 with TRBJ2-7, with unresolved D. Per germline, CDR1 DFQATT and CDR2 SNEGSKA (reference sequence). CDR3 length: 14 amino acids. V gave up 6 bases and J gave up 2 bases, with 17 bases separating them. The CDR3 DNA sequence: TGCAGTGCCCGAATGGGTGCCTTCCCCTACGAGCAGTACTTC. This codes for CSARMGAFPYEQYF.

This rearrangement joins TRBV19 to TRBJ1-5; 8 nucleotides agree with TRBD1. Germline lookup yields CDR1 LNHDA and CDR2 SQIVND (reference sequence). CDR3 length equals 13 residues. The J segment lost 7 bases and the V segment lost 4 bases, leaving 3 bases of the junction unmatched. The chain's CDR3 is CASSTSGGQPQHF. The CDR3, as DNA: TGTGCCAGTAGTACGTCAGGGGGCCAGCCCCAGCATTTT.

In this sample, this clonotype turned up many times. The J gene is TRBJ1-2, the V gene TRBV27, with 7 bases fitting TRBD1. J was trimmed by 0 bases and V by 2 bases; bases with no gene match: 9. From germline, CDR1 is MNHEY and CDR2 SMNVEV (reference sequence). CDR3 length: 17 amino acids. The CDR3 reads CASSLRGTGTANYGYTF. CDR3 DNA: TGTGCCAGCAGTTTAAGAGGAACCGGGACAGCTAACTATGGCTACACCTTC.

The chain combines TRBV30 with TRBJ2-7; 11 nucleotides agree with TRBD2. Germline CDR1 reads GTSNPN; CDR2 reads SVGIG (reference sequence). The CDR3 consists of 12 residues. The CDR3 sequence: CAWRTSGSPYLV. CDR3 coding DNA: TGTGCCTGGAGAACTAGCGGGAGCCCCTACTTGGTC.

DNA of the CDR3: TGTGCCAGCGGAAACGGGGGGACAGGGGTCTACGAGCAGTACTTC. The encoded protein is CASGNGGTGVYEQYF. The V gene is TRBV7-2, the J gene TRBJ2-7; TRBD1 aligns across 10 bases. This CDR3 has 15 amino acids. V was pared by 8 bases and J by 3 bases, with 10 bases of the junction left unmatched. Germline assignment: CDR1 SGHTA and CDR2 FQGNSA. Variable domain in full (rest from reference TRBV7-2 and TRBJ2-7): GAGVSQSPSNKVTEKGKDVELRCDPISGHTALYWYRQSLGQGLEFLIYFQGNSAPDKSGLPSDRFSAERTGGSVSTLTIQRTQQEDSAVYLCASGNGGTGVYEQYFGPGTRLTVT.

This clonotype was counted many times. V is TRBV19 and J is TRBJ1-1; D perhaps matches TRBD1 (6 bases). V was pared by 0 bases and J by 1 base, with 9 bases between. This CDR3 region has 15 residues. Germline lookup yields CDR1 LNHDA and CDR2 SQIVND (reference sequence). CDR3: CASSIEDRPNTEAFF. The CDR3 region has the DNA TGTGCCAGTAGTATAGAAGACAGGCCGAACACTGAAGCTTTCTTT.